The clone carrying this T cell receptor (beta chain) appeared many times. The data stem from a study of T cells in Graves' hyperthyroidism and ophthalmopathy. The junction had 10 bases not matched to a gene; V was cut back by 3 bases and J by 4 bases. The CDR3 extends over 17 amino acids. CDR1 is SEHNR, CDR2 FQNEAQ, per germline (reference sequence). The investigators amplified TCR beta CDR3 regions from RNA transcripts. HTBI primers were used for first-round RT-PCR of the TCR CDR3. Using its own MiXCR run on the multiplex PCR reads, TCRdb lists one record per CDR3 protein. The profile shows approximately 500,000 distinct CDR3 sequences, more than 45% of them singletons.

The material sequenced was peripheral blood or thyroid tissue (not recorded which). This TCR derives from a woman aged 18-29 years with Graves' hyperthyroidism. The V call is TRBV7-9, the J call TRBJ2-5, with TRBD1 matching 11 bases. CDR3 amino acids: CASSLGQGGIGGETQYF. The CDR3 DNA reads TGTGCCAGCAGCTTGGGACAGGGGGGGATTGGAGGAGAGACCCAGTACTTC.